Presented here are 2 T cell receptor beta chains from one specimen sequenced in a study of circulating tumor DNA in untreated peripheral T-cell lymphoma. The table came from immunoSEQ multiplex PCR; TCRdb's copy has only in-frame clones and leaves some out. The data hold 6,000 to 8,000 clones, with around four fifths observed a single time. Sequenced: tumor tissue. The origin of the receptors is a human donor with peripheral T-cell lymphoma.

V is TRBV15 and J is TRBJ2-5, with 12 bases matching TRBD1. The V gene's germline CDR1 is LNHNV and CDR2 YYDKDF (reference sequence). V was pared by 4 bases and J by 4 bases, with 7 bases of the junction left unmatched. The CDR3 spans 16 residues. DNA of the CDR3: TGTGCCACCAGCAAAGAAACGGGACAGGGGGCAGAGACCCAGTACTTC. Translated, it gives CATSKETGQGAETQYF.

This sequence joins TRBV28 and TRBJ2-6; 7 bases line up with TRBD1. Trimming removed 8 bases from V and 4 bases from J; junction bases left unmatched: 8. The CDR3 is 15 amino acids. CDR1 is MDHEN and CDR2 is SYDVKM in the germline V gene. The CDR3 DNA follows: TGTGCCAGCCGTTCACAGGGGTACGGGGCCAACGTCCTGACTTTC. Its protein product is CASRSQGYGANVLTF.